This note documents a single TCR beta chain sequence. Its antigen is unknown. The sample holds no much larger clone one base away, and base qualities are not on file. The CDR3 regions of human TCRbeta chains were subjected to immunosequencing. In the source study's methods: Repertoire TCRs were matched against a reference library of SARS-CoV-2-specific TCRs generated with the MIRA antigen-specificity platform. Breadth was defined as the fraction of unique TCRs that were SARS-CoV-2-associated. Depth was defined as the fraction of total T cells that were SARS-CoV-2-associated. Each spike-specific TCR was assigned to its reactive spike region and to a CD4 or CD8 class using the MIRA data. Log10-transformed breadth and depth values were compared by one-way ANOVA with Sidak's multiple comparisons tests. The table was pulled from immuneACCESS by TCRdb, which kept in-frame rearrangements only. Such tables lose some clones; where checked, under half of the loss comes from unresolved V genes, and the rest has no known cause. The V and J calls and clone size were taken over from that table, and D and trimming were inferred from the DNA. The table for this sample lists 150,000 to 200,000 clones; 90% to 95% of them were counted only once. Of the sample, 3.6% is held by the ten largest clones.

The data were taken from a study of T cell responses to AZD1222 COVID-19 vaccine (dated by TCRdb to the early 2020s). Regarding the research as a whole: TCR sequencing was performed for roughly 250 trial participants, of whom 207 were given two doses of AZD1222 and some 25 were given two doses of MenACWY control vaccine. Trial participants were enrolled by age into subgroups of 18-55, 56-69 and 70-plus years, and roughly 160, 29 and 62 TCR-sequenced participants, respectively, were included in these subgroups.

For this chain, trimming is 5 bases at the V end and 6 bases at the J end, and the number of junction bases without a gene match is 7. Reading from cysteine to phenylalanine, the CDR3 counts 14 amino acids. The DNA shown is the 42-base CDR3, in frame from base 1. For CDR1 and CDR2, the germline V gene (reference sequence) lists LNHDA and SQIVND. Summary of the overall study and its limitations: Because no day 14 peak-response samples were available, repertoires were characterized only after the peak T cell response. Conclusions about previously exposed vaccinees were limited because only six AZD1222 recipients were SARS-CoV-2 seropositive at baseline. After two AZD1222 doses, spike-specific TCR breadth and depth were significantly higher than at day 0 and than in MenACWY recipients. Reportedly, almost half of the unique spike-specific TCRs recognized epitopes lying outside the regions that are mutated in the B.1.351 and B.1.1.7 variants. In the small 56-69-year group, the increase in depth fell short of significance, most likely because of low power. The whole spike protein was spanned by vaccine-associated CD4 TCRs, and dominant responses were seen in regions 160-218 and 743-854. Participants were mostly white British, with more females than males. The authors suggested clonal diversity may have been underestimated.

Per the publication, the time point label means: about 28 days (+/-7) after the second vaccine dose. The treatment or condition label on this specimen signifies: meningococcal conjugate vaccine given as trial control. Vaccinee samples came from UK trials COV001 and COV002, including a single-blind randomized controlled phase 2/3 trial of AZD1222 (ChAdOx1 nCoV-19) in healthy adults. For TCRbeta chain sequencing, PBMC samples were collected from trial participants at day 0 and at day 28 after the second dose. This specimen was peripheral blood, taken 28 days after the second dose of the MenACWY control vaccine. The chain couples TRBV19 to TRBJ1-5; TRBD1 lines up with 7 middle nucleotides. The receptor was isolated from an adult who received the MenACWY meningococcal vaccine as a control. The DNA sequence reads TGTGCCAGTAGTCGACAGGGAAGGATTCAGCCCCAGCATTTT. This gives the protein CASSRQGRIQPQHF.